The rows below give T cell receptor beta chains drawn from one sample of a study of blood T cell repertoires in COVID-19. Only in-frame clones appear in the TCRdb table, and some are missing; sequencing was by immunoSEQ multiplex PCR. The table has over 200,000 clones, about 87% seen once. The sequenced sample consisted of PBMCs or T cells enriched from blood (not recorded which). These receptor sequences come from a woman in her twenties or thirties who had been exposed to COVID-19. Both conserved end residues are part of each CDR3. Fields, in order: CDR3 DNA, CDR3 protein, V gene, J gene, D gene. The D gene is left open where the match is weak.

TGTGCCAGCAGTGAAAGGGGACTTCATTACGAGCAGTACTTC	CASSERGLHYEQYF	TRBV2	TRBJ2-7	-
TGTGCCAGCAGCCCACCAGGGGAAGGCTATGGCTACACCTTC	CASSPPGEGYGYTF	TRBV9	TRBJ1-2	-
TGTGCCAGCAGCTCAATTAGGGCGGGAGGAGGCGAGCAGTTCTTC	CASSSIRAGGGEQFF	TRBV11-2	TRBJ2-1	TRBD2
TGCGCCAGCAGCCTCCATGCCACGGGAAGCTACACCTTC	CASSLHATGSYTF	TRBV4-1	TRBJ1-2	-
TGTGCCAGCAGTTTAGGAGGGGTGGGAAAACTGTTTTTT	CASSLGGVGKLFF	TRBV28	TRBJ1-4	-
TGTGCCAGCAGCTTTTCCCCGCCCACGGGGGATGGGACTGAAGCTTTCTTT	CASSFSPPTGDGTEAFF	TRBV11-2	TRBJ1-1	-
TGTGCCAGCAGCTTAAGTGCCCCCGGCGGGATATCCTACGAGCAGTACTTC	CASSLSAPGGISYEQYF	TRBV7-3	TRBJ2-7	-
TGCGCCAGCAGCCAGACAGGGAGGACTGAAGCTTTCTTT	CASSQTGRTEAFF	TRBV4-1	TRBJ1-1	TRBD1
TGTGCCAGCAGCCGACGAGGGACTAGCGGGAGTCAGTTCTTC	CASSRRGTSGSQFF	TRBV5-4	TRBJ2-1	TRBD2
TGTGCCAGCAGTTCATCCGGGACAGGGCACGAGCAGTACTTC	CASSSSGTGHEQYF	TRBV6-5	TRBJ2-7	TRBD1
TGTGCCAGCAGCTTCGAGGCAACCTACGAGCAGTACTTC	CASSFEATYEQYF	TRBV7-9	TRBJ2-7	-
TGTGCCAGCAGTTTTTCATTCCCCATGGCAGTTCAAGAGACCCAGTACTTC	CASSFSFPMAVQETQYF	TRBV28	TRBJ2-5	-
TGTGCCACCAGCTCACCAGACATCTACGAGCAGTACTTC	CATSSPDIYEQYF	TRBV15	TRBJ2-7	-
TGCAGCGTTGAAGAGGTAGCGGGAGGGACGGGCACCGGGGAGCTGTTTTTT	CSVEEVAGGTGTGELFF	TRBV29-1	TRBJ2-2	TRBD2
TGCGCCAGCAGCTTAAGCAAAACTCCTGGAAACACCATATATTTT	CASSLSKTPGNTIYF	TRBV5-1	TRBJ1-3	-
TGCGCCAGCAGCTTGGCCGTCAGAAGTGGCTACACCTTC	CASSLAVRSGYTF	TRBV5-1	TRBJ1-2	-